These 5 T cell receptor beta chains originate from one sample sequenced in a study of T cell responses to AZD1222 COVID-19 vaccine. Some clones are missing from TCRdb's copy, which holds only in-frame ones; the method was immunoSEQ multiplex PCR. Of fewer than 300,000 clones listed, approximately 95% are singletons. This sample comprised peripheral blood, obtained on day 0 of AZD1222 vaccination. The receptor source for this set is an adult in good health.

The V gene is TRBV21-1, the J gene TRBJ1-1; the table names TRBD1, a call not compared with the DNA. TRBV21-1 is assigned pseudogene status. The CDR3 sequence is 15 residues long. CDR3 sequence: CASSTNRDENTEAFF. The CDR3 DNA follows: TGTGCCAGCAGCACCAACAGGGACGAGAACACTGAAGCTTTCTTT.

The chain joins TRBV5-1 to TRBJ1-6, with D maybe TRBD1 (5 bases). Trimming shortened V by 4 bases and J by 5 bases, and 10 bases separated the two germline ends. CDR3 length equals 14 residues. The germline V gene encodes CDR1 SGHRS and CDR2 YFSETQ. The CDR3 DNA reads TGCGCCAGCAGCCCTCAGGGAGATAATTCACCCCTCCACTTT. This codes for CASSPQGDNSPLHF.

This chain joins TRBV29-1 and TRBJ2-3, with D perhaps assigned TRBD1 or TRBD2 (5 bases each). Trimming pared 4 bases from V and 2 bases from J, leaving 7 bases between. CDR1 and CDR2 (germline): SQVTM, ANQGSEA. The CDR3 has 12 residues. The CDR3 here is CSVGGNTDTQYF. DNA of the CDR3: TGCAGCGTTGGGGGGAACACAGATACGCAGTATTTT.

The rearrangement joins TRBV12-3 or TRBV12-4 to TRBJ2-7; D call uncertain. V lost 8 bases and J 2 bases, leaving 10 bases between the germline ends. The CDR3 totals 12 residues. The CDR3 loop is CASSKTTYEQYF. In nucleotides, the CDR3 is TGTGCCAGCTCGAAGACGACCTACGAGCAGTACTTC.

The rearrangement uses TRBV11-2 and TRBJ1-4; the D gene is possibly TRBD1 (5 bases). The CDR3 is made up of 15 amino acids. Germline-derived CDR1 and CDR2 are SGHAT and FQNNGV. V lost 5 bases to trimming and J lost 7 bases, with 17 bases between them. The DNA for the CDR3 is TGTGCCAGCAGCCGTGGGACGACTCTGGCTGAAAAACTGTTTTTT. This sequence encodes CASSRGTTLAEKLFF.